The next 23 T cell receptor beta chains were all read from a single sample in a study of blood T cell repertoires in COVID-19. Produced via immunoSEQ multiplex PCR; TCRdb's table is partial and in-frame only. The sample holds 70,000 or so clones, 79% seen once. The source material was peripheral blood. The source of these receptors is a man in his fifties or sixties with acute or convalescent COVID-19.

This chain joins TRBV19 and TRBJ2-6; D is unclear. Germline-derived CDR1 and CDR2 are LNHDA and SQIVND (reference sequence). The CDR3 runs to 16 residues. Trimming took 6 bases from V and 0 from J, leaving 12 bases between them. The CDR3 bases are TGTGCCAGTAGGATTCAGGCCAACTCTGGGGCCAACGTCCTGACTTTC. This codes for CASRIQANSGANVLTF.

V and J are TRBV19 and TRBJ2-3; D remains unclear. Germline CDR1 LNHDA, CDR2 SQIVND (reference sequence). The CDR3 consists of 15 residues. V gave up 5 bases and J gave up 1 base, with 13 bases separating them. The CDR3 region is CASSSRGIRTDTQYF. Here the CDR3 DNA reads TGTGCCAGTAGTTCCCGAGGCATTCGCACAGATACGCAGTATTTT.

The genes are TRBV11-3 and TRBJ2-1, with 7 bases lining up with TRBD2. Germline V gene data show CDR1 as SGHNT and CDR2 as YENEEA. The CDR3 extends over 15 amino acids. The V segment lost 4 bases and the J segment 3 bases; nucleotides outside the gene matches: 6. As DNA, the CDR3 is TGTGCCAGCAGCTCCACTAGCGCGCTCTACAATGAGCAGTTCTTC. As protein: CASSSTSALYNEQFF.

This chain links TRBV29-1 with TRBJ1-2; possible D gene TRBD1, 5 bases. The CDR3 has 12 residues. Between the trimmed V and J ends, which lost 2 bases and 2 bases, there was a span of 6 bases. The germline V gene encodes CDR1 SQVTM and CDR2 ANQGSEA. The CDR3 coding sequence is TGCAGCGTTGAACAGGGCAACTATGGCTACACCTTC. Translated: CSVEQGNYGYTF.

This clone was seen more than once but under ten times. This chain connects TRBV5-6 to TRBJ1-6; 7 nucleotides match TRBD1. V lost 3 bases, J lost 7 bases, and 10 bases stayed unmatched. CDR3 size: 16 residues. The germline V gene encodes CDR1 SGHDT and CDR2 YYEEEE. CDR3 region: CASSWNQGQINSPLHF. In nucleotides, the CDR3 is TGTGCCAGCAGCTGGAATCAGGGACAGATCAATTCACCCCTCCACTTT.

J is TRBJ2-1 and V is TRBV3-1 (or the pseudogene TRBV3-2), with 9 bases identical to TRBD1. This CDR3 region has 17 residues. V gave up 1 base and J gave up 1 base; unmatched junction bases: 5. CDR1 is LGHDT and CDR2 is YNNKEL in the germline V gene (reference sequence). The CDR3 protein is CASSQGNRGQSYNEQFF. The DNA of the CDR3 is TGTGCCAGCAGCCAAGGGAACAGGGGGCAATCCTACAATGAGCAGTTCTTC.

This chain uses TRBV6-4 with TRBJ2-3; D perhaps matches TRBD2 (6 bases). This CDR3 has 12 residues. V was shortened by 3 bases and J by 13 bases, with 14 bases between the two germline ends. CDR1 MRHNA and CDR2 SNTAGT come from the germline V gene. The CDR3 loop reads CASSEGLPMKYF. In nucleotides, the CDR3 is TGTGCCAGCAGTGAAGGACTACCAATGAAGTATTTT.

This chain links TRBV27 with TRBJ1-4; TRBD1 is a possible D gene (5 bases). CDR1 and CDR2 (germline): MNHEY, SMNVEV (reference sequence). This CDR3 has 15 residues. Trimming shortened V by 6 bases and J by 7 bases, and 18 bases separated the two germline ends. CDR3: CASRPGGAWAEKLFF. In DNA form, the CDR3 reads TGTGCCAGCAGACCAGGAGGGGCATGGGCTGAAAAACTGTTTTTT.

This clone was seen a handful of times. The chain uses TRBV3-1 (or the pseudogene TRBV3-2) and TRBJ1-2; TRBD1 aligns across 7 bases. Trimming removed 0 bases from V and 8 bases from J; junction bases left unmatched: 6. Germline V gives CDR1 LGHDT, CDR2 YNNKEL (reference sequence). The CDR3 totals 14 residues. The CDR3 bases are TGTGCCAGCAGCCAAGACAGGGGGGCTCACGGCTACACCTTC. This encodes CASSQDRGAHGYTF.

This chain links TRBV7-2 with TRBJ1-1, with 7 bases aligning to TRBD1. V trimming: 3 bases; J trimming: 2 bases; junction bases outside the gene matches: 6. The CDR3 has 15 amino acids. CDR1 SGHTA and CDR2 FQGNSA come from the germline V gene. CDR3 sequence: CASSFIGQVNTEAFF. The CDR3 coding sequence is TGTGCCAGCAGCTTCATTGGACAGGTTAACACTGAAGCTTTCTTT.

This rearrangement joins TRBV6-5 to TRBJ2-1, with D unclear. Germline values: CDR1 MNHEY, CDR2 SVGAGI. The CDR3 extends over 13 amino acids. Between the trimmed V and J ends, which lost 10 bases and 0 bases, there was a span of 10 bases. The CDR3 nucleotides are TGTGCCACTCGCTCCAGCTCCTACAATGAGCAGTTCTTC. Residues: CATRSSSYNEQFF.

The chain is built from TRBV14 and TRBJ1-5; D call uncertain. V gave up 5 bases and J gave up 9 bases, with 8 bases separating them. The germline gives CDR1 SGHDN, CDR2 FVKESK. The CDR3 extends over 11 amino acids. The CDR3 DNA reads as TGTGCCAGCAGCAAGGGAGGGCCCCAGCATTTT. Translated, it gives CASSKGGPQHF.

CDR3 in DNA: TGTGCCAGTATAGACAGTCCAACTAATGAAAAACTGTTTTTT. It yields the protein CASIDSPTNEKLFF. The gene calls are TRBV19 and TRBJ1-4; D possibly corresponds to TRBD1 (5 bases). CDR1 is LNHDA and CDR2 is SQIVND in the germline V gene (reference sequence). The CDR3 consists of 14 residues. The V end lost 7 bases, the J end lost 0 bases, and 9 bases lay between the germline ends.

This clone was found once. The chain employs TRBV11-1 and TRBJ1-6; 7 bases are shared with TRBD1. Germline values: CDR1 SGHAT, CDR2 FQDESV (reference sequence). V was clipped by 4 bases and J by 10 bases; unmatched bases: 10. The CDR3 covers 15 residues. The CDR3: CASSSKNRGGSPLHF. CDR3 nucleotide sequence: TGTGCCAGCAGCTCGAAAAACAGGGGCGGCTCACCCCTCCACTTT.

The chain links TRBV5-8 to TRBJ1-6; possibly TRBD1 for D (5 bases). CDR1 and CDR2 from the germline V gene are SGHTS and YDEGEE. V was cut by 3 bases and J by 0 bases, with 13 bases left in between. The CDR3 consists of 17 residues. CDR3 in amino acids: CASSWGDSSSYNSPLHF. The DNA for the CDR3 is TGTGCCAGCAGCTGGGGGGACTCGAGCTCCTATAATTCACCCCTCCACTTT.

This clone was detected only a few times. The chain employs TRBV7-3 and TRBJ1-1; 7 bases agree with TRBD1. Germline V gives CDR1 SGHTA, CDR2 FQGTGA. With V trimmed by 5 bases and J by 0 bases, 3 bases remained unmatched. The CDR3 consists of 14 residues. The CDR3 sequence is CASSRGQMNTEAFF. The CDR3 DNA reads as TGTGCCAGCAGCCGGGGACAGATGAACACTGAAGCTTTCTTT.

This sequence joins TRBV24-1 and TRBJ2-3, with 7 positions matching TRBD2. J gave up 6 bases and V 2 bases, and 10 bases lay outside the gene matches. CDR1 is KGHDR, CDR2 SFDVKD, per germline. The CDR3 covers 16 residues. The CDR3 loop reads CATSDWTSGRGDTQYF. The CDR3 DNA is TGTGCCACCAGTGATTGGACTTCCGGGCGGGGGGATACGCAGTATTTT.

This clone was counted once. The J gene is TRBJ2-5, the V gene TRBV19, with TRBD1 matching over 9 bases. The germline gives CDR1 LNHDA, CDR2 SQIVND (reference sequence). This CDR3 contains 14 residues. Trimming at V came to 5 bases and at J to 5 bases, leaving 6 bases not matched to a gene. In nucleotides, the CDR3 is TGTGCCAGTAGTGTCAACAGGGGGCGTGAGACCCAGTACTTC. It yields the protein CASSVNRGRETQYF.

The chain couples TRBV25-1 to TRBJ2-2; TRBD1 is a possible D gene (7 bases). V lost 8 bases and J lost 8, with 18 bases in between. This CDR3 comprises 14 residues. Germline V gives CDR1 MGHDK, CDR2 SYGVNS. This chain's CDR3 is CASHGQGGVGELFF. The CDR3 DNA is TGTGCCAGCCATGGGCAGGGGGGCGTGGGGGAGCTGTTTTTT.

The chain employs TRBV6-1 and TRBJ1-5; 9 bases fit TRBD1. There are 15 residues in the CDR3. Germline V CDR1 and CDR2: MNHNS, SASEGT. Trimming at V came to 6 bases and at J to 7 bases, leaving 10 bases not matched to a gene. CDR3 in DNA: TGTGCCAGCAGCGATCGGGGACAGGGAGGACAGCCCCAGCATTTT. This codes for CASSDRGQGGQPQHF.

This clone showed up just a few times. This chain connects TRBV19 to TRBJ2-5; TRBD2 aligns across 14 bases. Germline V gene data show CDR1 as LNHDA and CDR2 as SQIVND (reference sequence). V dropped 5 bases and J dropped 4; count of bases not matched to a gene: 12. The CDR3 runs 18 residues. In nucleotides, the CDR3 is TGTGCCAGTAGTCTACGACTAGCGGGGGGGCCGTCATTAGAGACCCAGTACTTC. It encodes CASSLRLAGGPSLETQYF.

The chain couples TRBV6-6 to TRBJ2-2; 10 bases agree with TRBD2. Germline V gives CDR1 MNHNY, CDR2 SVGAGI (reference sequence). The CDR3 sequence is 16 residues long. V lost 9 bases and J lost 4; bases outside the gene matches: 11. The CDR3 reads CASSRASGGSTGELFF. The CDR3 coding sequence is TGTGCCAGTAGCCGGGCTAGCGGGGGAAGCACCGGGGAGCTGTTTTTT.

CDR3 DNA sequence: TGTGCCAGCAGTCCCGGACAGGCGACTAATGAAAAACTGTTTTTT. Protein product: CASSPGQATNEKLFF. The chain recombines TRBV27 with TRBJ1-4; 7 positions match TRBD1. Germline V CDR1 and CDR2: MNHEY, SMNVEV (reference sequence). The CDR3 contains 15 residues. V was clipped by 5 bases and J by 2 bases; unmatched bases: 5.